This TCR beta chain was identified during a study of T-cell memory formation after mild COVID-19 (dated by TCRdb to the early 2020s). Study-wide context: Most TCR sequence clusters were specific to one of the two donors. T-cell clones expanding and contracting after mild COVID-19 in a couple of donors were tracked by longitudinal TCRalpha and TCRbeta repertoire sequencing. The cohort was made up of two young adult volunteers, one female and one male, who were previously healthy.

Per the germline V gene, SGHTA is the CDR1 and FQGNSA is the CDR2. The CDR3 holds 21 amino acids from the cysteine to the phenylalanine. Solely the CDR3 DNA is kept, with 63 bases framed from the first base. Ficoll-Paque density gradient centrifugation was the method used to isolate PBMCs. In the case of this clonotype: It lacks a known antigen. One end of the junction fails to match germline, which may point to a read error.

Overall results and qualifications from the work: Clones that contracted from day 15 to 85 showed balanced CD4/CD8 phenotypes, whereas a second wave of clones that expanded from day 15 to 37 leaned towards CD4+. Some responding clones were detected in pre-infection memory, suggesting pre-existing cross-reactive memory T cells joined the SARS-CoV-2 response. Contracting CD4+ clones appeared mostly in the CM and EM memory subsets, whereas CD8+ clones were enriched in EMRA. The study included only two mild cases, and larger cohorts that include severe cases with pre-infection samples were judged to be necessary. Whether the second-wave clones peaking on day 37 were SARS-CoV-2 specific was not confirmed.

Sequenced on an Illumina NovaSeq 6000. TCRalpha and TCRbeta cDNA libraries were built by 5'RACE with constant-segment primers, adding sample barcodes and unique molecular identifiers. Trizol reagent was used to extract RNA from every sample. Library amplification was performed in two PCR steps, and a second sample barcode and Illumina TruSeq adapters were introduced in the second step. Sequencing of libraries was performed on an Illumina NovaSeq with 2 x 150 bp paired-end reads. From the authors' description of their analysis: Reads were demultiplexed and collapsed into UMI-guided consensus sequences with migec v1.2.7. Using mixcr v2.1.11, the UMI consensuses were aligned to TRA and TRB V and J templates and assembled into clonotypes. Expanded or contracted clonotypes were those called significant by both edgeR and NoisET, with noise models trained on biological replicates. For edgeR calls, the thresholds were a false discovery rate-adjusted p below 0.01 and a log2 fold-change of 1. As an exploratory analysis of dynamics, PCA with hierarchical clustering was applied to max-normalized trajectories of the 1000 most abundant clonotypes. Separately sequenced CD4+ and CD8+ repertoires were used to assign a CD4 or CD8 phenotype to each responding clone. The raw public reads went through TCRdb reprocessing: fastp at Q25, MiXCR clone calling, in-frame beta chains kept. Entries that share a CDR3 protein sequence are merged under the most common genes and DNA. Clone size and V and J calls follow TCRdb, not the original study. The sample records 200,000 to 250,000 distinct CDR3 sequences, over 9% of which are singletons. Of the sample, roughly 4% is held by the ten largest clones.

Material for sequencing was PBMCs or a T cell subset sorted from them (not recorded which). The rearranged chain carries TRBV7-2 and TRBJ2-6, with 8 bases aligning to TRBD2. This clonotype was sampled from a man aged 18 to 30 who had mild COVID-19 (a few samples of this study predate the infection). The sample titles of this study are shuffled in the database, so cell type and time point are left out; the donor was told from shared clones. The DNA sequence is TGTGCCAGCAGCCTAGCAGCTGTGTTTAGCGGGGCAAGCTCTGGGGCCAACGTCCTGACTTTC. Its translation reads: CASSLAAVFSGASSGANVLTF.